Given below is one T cell receptor beta chain in context. Its target is unknown. This entry belongs to a study of OX40 agonist ivuxolimab in advanced cancers. Whole-study context: Patients in dose escalation had liver, melanoma, kidney or head and neck cancers. Participants averaged about 60 years of age (range 23 to 79) and were under 90% male.

The assay was immunoSEQ multiplex PCR, and TCRdb's table has in-frame clones only and misses some. The sample contains 25,000 to 35,000 clones, 65% to 75% of which appear only once. The study's findings and limits: Among T cells, CD8+ cells averaged more expanded clones than CD4+ cells. It was not determined which antigens were specifically recognized by the peripheral T cells that had undergone clonal expansion.

This CDR3 has 14 amino acids. From germline, CDR1 is SGHTA and CDR2 FQGNSA. Trimming took 2 bases from V and 7 from J, leaving 9 bases between them. The specimen was CD4+ or CD8+ T cells sorted from blood, collected in a trial of the OX40 agonist ivuxolimab. The rearrangement uses TRBV7-2 and TRBJ1-6; no clear D gene. This clonotype was sampled from an adult with an advanced solid tumor such as melanoma, head and neck, liver or kidney cancer. Written as DNA, the CDR3 is TGTGCCAGCAGCTTACAGCTTTCAAATTCACCCCTCCACTTT. It translates to CASSLQLSNSPLHF.